A single sample gave rise to the 8 T cell receptor beta chains below, sequenced in a study of OX40 agonist ivuxolimab in advanced cancers. Here immunoSEQ multiplex PCR was the method, and the copy in TCRdb shows in-frame clones only, minus some. Counted here are more than 70,000 clones, about 91% occurring once; the ten biggest clones make up over 10%. Sequences were derived from CD4+ or CD8+ T cells sorted from blood, sampled in a trial of the OX40 agonist ivuxolimab. The receptors were sampled from an adult with an advanced solid tumor such as melanoma, head and neck, liver or kidney cancer.

The J gene is TRBJ1-5, the V gene TRBV6-1; no reliable D call. The CDR3 is 12 residues long. Trimming pared 6 bases from V and 5 bases from J, leaving 8 bases between. Per the germline V gene, CDR1 is MNHNS and CDR2 is SASEGT. The CDR3 region has the DNA TGTGCCAGCAGAAACGGTCATCAGCCCCAGCATTTT. It specifies CASRNGHQPQHF.

This chain uses TRBV7-9 with TRBJ2-5; TRBD2 agrees at 12 bases. V lost 5 bases to trimming and J lost 9 bases; unmatched junction nucleotides: 13. The CDR3 has 16 amino acids. Germline CDR1 SEHNR, CDR2 FQNEAQ (reference sequence). The CDR3 loop is CASSQSTSGGVGAQYF. CDR3 nucleotide sequence: TGTGCCAGCAGCCAATCGACTAGCGGGGGTGTGGGGGCCCAGTACTTC. The variable domain in full, completed from reference TRBV7-9 and TRBJ2-5, reads DTGVSQNPRHKITKRGQNVTFRCDPISEHNRLYWYRQTLGQGPEFLTYFQNEAQLEKSRLLSDRFSAERPKGSFSTLEIQRTEQGDSAMYLCASSQSTSGGVGAQYFGPGTRLLVL.

The chain links TRBV4-2 to TRBJ2-7, with D unclear. The CDR3 extends over 16 amino acids. Trimming removed 0 bases from V and 6 bases from J, with 18 bases in between. Germline V gene lookup returns CDR1 LGHNA and CDR2 YNFKEQ. The CDR3 here is CASSQDWRLVAAEQYF. CDR3 bases: TGTGCCAGCAGCCAAGATTGGCGGCTGGTGGCGGCCGAGCAGTACTTC.

The chain carries TRBV11-3 and TRBJ2-1; 11 positions agree with TRBD2. J was trimmed by 4 bases and V by 1 base; bases with no gene match: 0. CDR3 size: 15 residues. CDR1 and CDR2 from the germline V gene are SGHNT and YENEEA. The CDR3 spells CASSLGTSGYNEQFF. CDR3 nucleotides: TGTGCCAGCAGCTTAGGGACTAGCGGGTACAATGAGCAGTTCTTC.

This clone is a singleton in its sample. CDR3 sequence (DNA): TGTGCCAGCAGCTTGGCCGGGGGAATCCTCTACAATGAGCAGTTCTTC. Translation gives CASSLAGGILYNEQFF. The chain employs TRBV5-5 and TRBJ2-1; possibly TRBD2 for D (6 bases). The CDR3 sequence is 16 residues long. Trimming cost V 0 bases and J 3 bases, with 13 bases left between them. Germline CDR1 is SGHKS and CDR2 is YYEKEE (reference sequence).

CDR3 DNA: TGTGCCAGCAGCTTGGGGCAGGGTTGGTTCAATGAGCAGTTCTTC. Translation: CASSLGQGWFNEQFF. The chain combines TRBV5-6 with TRBJ2-1, with D possibly TRBD1 on 5 matching bases. The CDR3 loop spans 15 amino acids. The germline CDR1 and CDR2 sequences are SGHDT and YYEEEE. The ends were cut back, 0 bases at V and 6 bases at J, with 13 bases in the middle.

V is TRBV11-3 and J is TRBJ2-3; D uncertain. The CDR3 contains 14 residues. V was trimmed by 6 bases and J by 4 bases, leaving 14 bases between them. CDR1 is SGHNT and CDR2 is YENEEA in the germline V gene. The CDR3 nucleotides read TGTGCCAGCAGTTTTATACGAGTCCCAGATACGCAGTATTTT. Translated, it gives CASSFIRVPDTQYF.

This clone showed up just a few times. The CDR3 reads CASSLSGPYGYTF. CDR3 nucleotide sequence: TGTGCCAGCAGCTTGTCGGGCCCCTATGGCTACACCTTC. The chain combines TRBV11-2 with TRBJ1-2; no definite D call. The CDR3 sequence is 13 residues long. V gave up 3 bases and J gave up 4 bases, with 9 bases separating them. Germline V gene sequence: CDR1 SGHAT, CDR2 FQNNGV.